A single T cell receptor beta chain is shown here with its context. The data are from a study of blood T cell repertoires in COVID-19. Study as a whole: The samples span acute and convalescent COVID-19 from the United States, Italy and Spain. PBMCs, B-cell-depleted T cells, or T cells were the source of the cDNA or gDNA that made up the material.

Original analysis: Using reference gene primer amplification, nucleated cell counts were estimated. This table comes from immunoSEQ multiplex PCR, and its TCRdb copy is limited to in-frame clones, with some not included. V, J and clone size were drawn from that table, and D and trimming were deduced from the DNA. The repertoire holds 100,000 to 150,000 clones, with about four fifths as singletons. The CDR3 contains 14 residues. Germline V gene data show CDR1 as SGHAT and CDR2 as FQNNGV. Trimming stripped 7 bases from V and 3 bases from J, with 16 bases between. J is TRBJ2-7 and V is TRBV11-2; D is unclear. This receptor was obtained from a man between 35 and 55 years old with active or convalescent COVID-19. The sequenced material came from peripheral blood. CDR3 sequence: CASKKEAAFYEQYF. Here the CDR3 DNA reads TGTGCCAGCAAAAAAGAGGCAGCTTTCTACGAGCAGTACTTC.